Listed here are 14 T cell receptor beta chains from one sample, sequenced in a study of CXCR3-negative and CXCR3-positive naive CD8 T cells. General study results and limits: Naive cells that were CXCR3-positive had more hydrophobic TRB CDR3s (compared with CXCR3-negative naive cells).

The TRB libraries of cDNA were built by UMI-labeled 5' RACE. TCRdb reworked the 5' RACE reads into one entry per CDR3 protein, no DNA. This sample lists under 110,000 distinct CDR3 sequences; its ten largest clones have 0.38%. No cognate antigen is known for these TCRs. The material sequenced was naive CXCR3+ CD8+ T cells from blood. The subset denotes: CD45RO-CCR7+CD27+CD95- naive CD8+ T cells expressing CXCR3 (TNR3+). Source of these receptors: a human donor in good health. Some clones in this sample may be carry-over from other donors' samples.

The CDR3 sequence is CASSPTSGSYNEQFF. V is TRBV12-3 or TRBV12-4 and J is TRBJ2-1; TCRdb gives TRBD2 as the D gene, but with no DNA this cannot be confirmed. The CDR3 covers 15 residues.

V is TRBV30 and J is TRBJ1-2; TCRdb names TRBD1, which stays unverified in the absence of DNA. The V gene's germline CDR1 is GTSNPN and CDR2 SVGIG (reference sequence). This CDR3 is 13 amino acids long. CDR3 protein: CAWSVAGNYGYTF.

V gene TRBV7-6 combines with J gene TRBJ2-7; absent DNA, TCRdb's TRBD2 call cannot be checked. Germline values: CDR1 SGHVS, CDR2 FNYEAQ. There are 14 residues in the CDR3. This CDR3 is CASSPGLEVDEQYF.

The chain links TRBV7-2 to TRBJ2-7. There are 12 residues in the CDR3. Germline V lookup: CDR1 SGHTA, CDR2 FQGNSA. CDR3 in amino acids: CASSRVGYEQYF. Based on the CDR3 plus reference TRBV7-2 and TRBJ2-7, the full variable domain is GAGVSQSPSNKVTEKGKDVELRCDPISGHTALYWYRQSLGQGLEFLIYFQGNSAPDKSGLPSDRFSAERTGGSVSTLTIQRTQQEDSAVYLCASSRVGYEQYFGPGTRLTVT.

The chain has TRBV25-1 and TRBJ2-2; the D gene TCRdb calls, TRBD1, cannot be checked with no DNA. Germline-derived CDR1 and CDR2 are MGHDK and SYGVNS. The CDR3 contains 12 residues. The CDR3 region is CASTPSSGELFF.

The chain is built from TRBV6-5 and TRBJ2-1; TCRdb outputs TRBD2, but without DNA this stays unchecked. Germline CDR1 reads MNHEY; CDR2 reads SVGAGI. CDR3 length: 15 amino acids. The CDR3 spells CASSYGLAFSNEQFF.

This chain links TRBV4-1 with TRBJ1-1; as DNA is missing, the TRBD1 call by TCRdb cannot be tested. The germline V gene has CDR1 MGHRA and CDR2 YSYEKL. The CDR3 covers 15 residues. The CDR3 reads CASSQEGGAVTEAFF.

This chain links TRBV5-1 with TRBJ2-1. The CDR3 sequence is 15 residues long. Germline V gene sequence: CDR1 SGHRS, CDR2 YFSETQ. CDR3 in amino acids: CASSLSTSWYNEQFF.

V usage is TRBV11-2 and J usage is TRBJ2-7; no DNA is available, so the TRBD1 call from TCRdb remains unchecked. The CDR3 consists of 15 residues. Per the germline V gene, CDR1 is SGHAT and CDR2 is FQNNGV. CDR3 sequence: CASSPNAGTGNEQYF.

The chain carries TRBV28 and TRBJ2-3; with no DNA, the TCRdb D assignment of TRBD1 cannot be verified. The CDR3 covers 14 residues. In germline, CDR1 is MDHEN, CDR2 SYDVKM. The CDR3 protein is CAIQRGQTTDTQYF.

The chain links TRBV14 to TRBJ2-7; TCRdb indicates TRBD1, and absent DNA this call remains unverified. CDR3 length: 17 amino acids. The germline gives CDR1 SGHDN, CDR2 FVKESK. The CDR3 spells CASSPSPGGTNSYEQYF.

The chain employs TRBV14 and TRBJ1-2; the TCRdb call, TRBD1, lacks DNA for checking. This CDR3 spans 15 amino acids. Germline assignment: CDR1 SGHDN and CDR2 FVKESK. The chain's CDR3 is CASSQAEQATHPYTF.

The CDR3: CASSLSLGAATDTQYF. V is TRBV7-6 and J is TRBJ2-3; TCRdb's D gene call, TRBD1, goes unchecked for lack of DNA. The germline V gene encodes CDR1 SGHVS and CDR2 FNYEAQ. The CDR3 covers 16 residues.

The V call is TRBV7-2, the J call TRBJ1-2. The CDR3 runs 15 residues. The germline V gene has CDR1 SGHTA and CDR2 FQGNSA. The CDR3: CASSLYMGANYGYTF.